Listed here is a single T cell receptor beta chain. This sample was taken from a study of shared clonotypes between healthy human individuals. The V gene lost 5 bases and the J gene lost 0 bases, with 13 bases spanning the gap. Germline V CDR1 and CDR2: LNHDA, SQIVND (reference sequence). CDR3 length: 16 residues. TCRdb's table, derived via immunoSEQ multiplex PCR, lists solely in-frame clones and lacks some. The sample consists of millions of clones, around 94% of them appearing once. The clonotype comes from a man aged 18 to 30 in good health. The sample comprised naive CD4+ T cells sorted from blood. Regarding subset: CD45RA+ positively selected. The V and J genes are TRBV19 and TRBJ2-2; D might be TRBD2 (5 bases). CDR3 loop: CASSSSTGANTGELFF. As DNA, the CDR3 is TGTGCCAGTAGTTCCTCGACCGGGGCGAACACCGGGGAGCTGTTTTTT.